Presented here are 21 T cell receptor beta chains from one specimen sequenced in a study of vaccination effects on CD4 cells after COVID-19. Their recognized antigens are unknown. CD4+ T cells specific for antigen were expanded with viral peptide pools by the ViraFEST assay before sequencing. Isolation of CD4+ T cells took place after less than twelve days of culture. All participants had two doses of either the BNT162b2 or mRNA-1273 vaccine. TCRdb's copy holds only in-frame clones and misses some; the assay was immunoSEQ multiplex PCR. This table has 57,000 or so clones, approximately 73% appearing once. The sample consisted of CD4+ T cells from PBMCs cultured with HCoV-229E spike peptides, taken after COVID-19 vaccination. The receptor set was obtained from a human donor who received a COVID-19 vaccine.

This clone was found once. This chain links TRBV30 with TRBJ1-1; TRBD1 matches 9 bases. The CDR3 length is 17 residues. Trimming cost V 5 bases and J 1 base; bases outside gene matches: 14. The germline V gene encodes CDR1 GTSNPN and CDR2 SVGIG (reference sequence). CDR3 loop: CAWREVGTGFWNTEAFF. CDR3 bases: TGTGCCTGGCGAGAGGTTGGGACAGGGTTTTGGAACACTGAAGCTTTCTTT.

The chain recombines TRBV24-1 with TRBJ2-5; 12 bases are a match to TRBD1. Germline loops: CDR1 KGHDR, CDR2 SFDVKD. This CDR3 is 16 amino acids long. The J segment lost 4 bases and the V segment lost 3 bases, leaving 5 bases of the junction unmatched. Here the CDR3 reads CATSDPGTGGGETQYF. The CDR3 region has the DNA TGTGCCACCAGTGATCCCGGGACAGGGGGCGGAGAGACCCAGTACTTC.

V is TRBV2 and J is TRBJ2-5; D remains ambiguous. CDR3 length equals 13 residues. From germline, CDR1 is SNHLY and CDR2 FYNNEI. The V end was cut by 6 bases, the J end by 4 bases, with 12 bases between. CDR3 DNA sequence: TGTGCCAGCAGCGGACCCACCCGAGAGACCCAGTACTTC. Translation gives CASSGPTRETQYF.

The V gene is TRBV7-2, the J gene TRBJ1-3; D gene ambiguous. CDR1 is SGHTA and CDR2 is FQGNSA in the germline V gene. V was clipped by 2 bases and J by 0 bases, with 11 bases between them. CDR3 length: 16 amino acids. CDR3 sequence reads: CASSLLGRGSGNTIYF. The CDR3 DNA sequence: TGTGCCAGCAGCTTACTCGGACGGGGCTCTGGAAACACCATATATTTT.

In DNA form, the CDR3 reads TGCGCCAGCAGCTTGCAATCCTTAACAGGGGGCGGTGGTGAAAAACTGTTTTTT. Translating it yields CASSLQSLTGGGGEKLFF. The chain uses TRBV5-1 and TRBJ1-4; 9 bases fit TRBD1. The CDR3 consists of 18 residues. The V gene's germline CDR1 is SGHRS and CDR2 YFSETQ. The V gene end was trimmed by 1 base and the J gene end by 7 bases; junction bases not matched to a gene: 14.

The chain recombines TRBV30 with TRBJ1-3; D uncertain. Germline values: CDR1 GTSNPN, CDR2 SVGIG (reference sequence). This CDR3 region has 13 residues. Trimming pared 3 bases from V and 1 base from J, leaving 7 bases between. The CDR3 reads CAWRGISGNTIYF. CDR3 DNA sequence: TGTGCCTGGAGAGGTATTTCTGGAAACACCATATATTTT. The variable domain in full, completed from reference TRBV30 and TRBJ1-3, reads SQTIHQWPATLVQPVGSPLSLECTVEGTSNPNLYWYRQAAGRGLQLLFYSVGIGQISSEVPQNLSASRPQDRQFILSSKKLLLSDSGFYLCAWRGISGNTIYFGEGSWLTVV.

This clone occurred a few times. The chain couples TRBV5-8 to TRBJ2-3, with D tentatively TRBD1 or TRBD2 (5 bases each). V lost 7 bases, J lost 2 bases, and 14 bases lay in between. The germline gives CDR1 SGHTS, CDR2 YDEGEE. The CDR3 is 14 amino acids. The CDR3 region has the DNA TGTGCCAGCCCGGGGACGGCACTCACAGATACGCAGTATTTT. Its protein is CASPGTALTDTQYF.

This chain connects TRBV27 to TRBJ2-3; D gene uncertain. The CDR3 length is 14 residues. V dropped 6 bases and J dropped 3 bases, with 13 bases sitting between them. Germline CDR1 is MNHEY and CDR2 is SMNVEV (reference sequence). The CDR3 loop reads CASRFRQGTDTQYF. As DNA, the CDR3 is TGTGCCAGCAGGTTCCGTCAAGGAACAGATACGCAGTATTTT.

A word on this clone: One end of the junction fails to match germline, which may point to a read error. The chain uses TRBV28 and TRBJ2-4; D may correspond to TRBD1 or TRBD2 (5 bases each). CDR1 and CDR2 (germline): MDHEN, SYDVKM. The CDR3 totals 12 residues. In DNA form, the CDR3 reads TGTGCCAGCAGTGCTTCCCGGGACGGATATTTTTTC. Its protein product is CASSASRDGYFF.

The V and J genes are TRBV4-1 and TRBJ1-2; tentatively, D is TRBD1 (6 bases). The V end lost 0 bases, the J end lost 8 bases, and 10 bases lay between the germline ends. Germline V CDR1 and CDR2: MGHRA, YSYEKL. The length of the CDR3 is 13 residues. The CDR3 sequence: CASSQDTRGGYTF. The CDR3 region has the DNA TGCGCCAGCAGCCAAGATACCAGGGGAGGCTACACCTTC.

V and J are TRBV28 and TRBJ1-6; D remains ambiguous. This CDR3 is built from 17 residues. V lost 2 bases, J lost 11 bases, and 22 bases lay in between. In germline, CDR1 is MDHEN, CDR2 SYDVKM. CDR3 bases: TGTGCCAGCAGTTTAATCAAAGGACTCGGCTTAGGGACACCCCTCCACTTT. Its translation is CASSLIKGLGLGTPLHF.

The V and J genes are TRBV7-2 and TRBJ1-2, with D perhaps TRBD1 (5 bases). Germline V gene lookup returns CDR1 SGHTA and CDR2 FQGNSA. Trimming shortened V by 0 bases and J by 5 bases, and 13 bases separated the two germline ends. CDR3 length: 15 residues. CDR3 DNA sequence: TGTGCCAGCAGCTTAGCCTCGGGGGAGGGGTATGGCTACACCTTC. Its protein is CASSLASGEGYGYTF.

The genes are TRBV18 and TRBJ2-5; the D gene is possibly TRBD1 (5 bases). This CDR3 has 14 residues. With 0 bases removed from V and 3 bases from J, the gap between germline ends came to 8 bases. Germline CDR1 KGHSH, CDR2 LQKENI. CDR3 bases: TGTGCCAGCTCACCACCGTCCAGGGAAGAGACCCAGTACTTC. Encoded protein: CASSPPSREETQYF.

V is TRBV4-1 and J is TRBJ1-5; TRBD1 is a possible D gene (6 bases). V was trimmed by 1 base and J by 7 bases, leaving 11 bases between them. The CDR3 loop spans 14 amino acids. Per the germline V gene, CDR1 is MGHRA and CDR2 is YSYEKL. Here the CDR3 reads CASSQVGGGQPQHF. The CDR3 nucleotides read TGCGCCAGCAGCCAAGTGGGGGGCGGGCAGCCCCAGCATTTT.

This clone was counted between two and nine times. This chain links TRBV6-5 with TRBJ1-4; D gene unclear. V shed 6 bases and J shed 8 bases, with 10 bases lying between them. The germline gives CDR1 MNHEY, CDR2 SVGAGI. The CDR3 contains 12 residues. DNA for the CDR3: TGTGCCAGCAGCAATCGAGAGGAAAAACTGTTTTTT. This translates into CASSNREEKLFF.

The CDR3 bases are TGTGCCAGCAGCCCCTATACAGGGAATGAGCAGTTCTTC. Translation gives CASSPYTGNEQFF. The gene calls are TRBV3-1 (or the pseudogene TRBV3-2) and TRBJ2-1; possible D gene TRBD1, 6 bases. CDR1 is LGHDT and CDR2 is YNNKEL in the germline V gene (reference sequence). The length of the CDR3 is 13 residues. Trimming shortened V by 4 bases and J by 7 bases, and 11 bases separated the two germline ends.

The CDR3 spells CASSGLHLAGGRYEQYV. CDR3 bases: TGTGCCAGCAGTGGACTCCACCTAGCGGGGGGGCGTTACGAGCAGTACGTC. The chain carries TRBV28 and TRBJ2-7; 12 bases are a match to TRBD2. Germline values: CDR1 MDHEN, CDR2 SYDVKM. This CDR3 has 17 residues. V shed 5 bases and J 4 bases; nucleotides not matched to a gene: 12.

The genes are TRBV10-2 and TRBJ1-5; TRBD1 aligns across 10 bases. Trimming cost V 5 bases and J 7 bases; bases outside gene matches: 5. Germline V gives CDR1 WSHSY, CDR2 SAAADI. This CDR3 is 14 amino acids long. The CDR3 reads CASSKTGGEQPQHF. The CDR3 DNA reads TGCGCCAGCAGTAAGACAGGGGGCGAACAGCCCCAGCATTTT.

This clone was detected once. This chain links TRBV3-1 (or the pseudogene TRBV3-2) with TRBJ1-3, with TRBD1 as a possible D gene (6 bases). Trimming took off 0 bases at V and 4 bases at J, with 19 bases between the two ends. Germline CDR1 and CDR2: LGHDT and YNNKEL (reference sequence). The CDR3 covers 18 residues. Here the CDR3 reads CASSQDLGKGVKGNTIYF. The DNA for the CDR3 is TGTGCCAGCAGCCAAGATCTTGGGAAGGGGGTGAAAGGAAACACCATATATTTT.

A few counts support this clone. J is TRBJ1-4 and V is TRBV24-1; the D gene is possibly TRBD1 (5 bases). The germline V gene encodes CDR1 KGHDR and CDR2 SFDVKD. V was shortened by 1 base and J by 5 bases, with 7 bases between the two germline ends. There are 14 residues in the CDR3. CDR3 sequence reads: CATSDFGDNEKLFF. The CDR3 region has the DNA TGTGCCACCAGTGATTTCGGGGACAATGAAAAACTGTTTTTT.

The genes are TRBV7-3 and TRBJ1-2; TRBD1 is a possible D gene (6 bases). V was shortened by 5 bases and J by 2 bases, with 15 bases between the two germline ends. The CDR3 extends over 15 amino acids. CDR1 and CDR2 (germline): SGHTA, FQGTGA. The CDR3 region is CASSLFPTGNYGYTF. CDR3 bases: TGTGCCAGCAGCCTATTCCCGACAGGAAACTATGGCTACACCTTC.